This T cell receptor beta chain was profiled in a study of blood T cell repertoires in COVID-19 (dated by TCRdb to the early 2020s). In terms of the full investigation: The collaborator samples originated in the United States, Italy and Spain and spanned the acute and convalescent phases of COVID-19. Sample metadata almost always included a de-identified subject ID, COVID-19 status, age in years and sex. The material from the prospective study consisted of cDNA or gDNA derived from T cells, B-cell-depleted T cells, or PBMCs. Samples came from the ongoing ImmuneRACE study (first 160 participants) plus 1,254 subjects from 6 global collaborators. Deeply sampled blood TCRbeta repertoires from subjects exposed to, actively infected with, or recovered from COVID-19 were included in the dataset. The repertoires were released in a freely available public database intended as a resource for research on the immune response to SARS-CoV-2. Where available, HLA class I and class II types were taken from metadata supplied by the sample provider and were not determined by assay-based typing.

TCRbeta CDR3 regions were amplified from genomic DNA by means of the immunoSEQ Assay, a bias-controlled multiplex PCR. The authors' analysis ran thus. The number of nucleated cells in each sample was estimated from the amplification of reference gene primers within the assay. To quantify the absolute abundance of each unique TCRbeta CDR3 rearrangement, sequence reads were collapsed and filtered. For each sample, productive Simpson clonality was calculated as the square root of Simpson's diversity index over productive rearrangements. Sourced from immuneACCESS, this table was stored by TCRdb with only in-frame sequences that have V and J called. A share of the clones is absent; for the studies checked, an unresolved V gene accounts for under half, and the remainder has no known explanation. V, J and clone size are those of that table, while D and trimming were read from the DNA. The sample data list about 260,000 clones, and about 89% of these were observed just once. The ten largest clones capture about 1.6% of the sample.

Here is what the overall study found, with its caveats: Clinical and demographic metadata were provided uncurated, with the amount varying by source and participant.

In the case of this clone: This clone's antigen is unknown. Qualities for individual bases were not recorded, and no much larger clone is one base off.

The CDR3 holds 15 amino acids from the cysteine to the phenylalanine. Only the CDR3 portion is preserved as DNA: 45 bases, with reading frame beginning at the first base. The germline V gene supplies CDR1 SQVTM and CDR2 ANQGSEA. The junction shows trimming of 6 bases on V and 0 bases on J, plus 14 bases between the germline ends. Samples from volunteer blood donors who had recovered from COVID-19 were contributed by a second Seattle source. Whole blood was collected in K2EDTA tubes by collaborating institutions according to the institutions' own protocols. For TCRbeta analysis, collaborators shipped samples in one of three forms: frozen whole blood, isolated PBMCs, or DNA extracted from either of those sample types.

In this chain, TRBV29-1 is recombined with TRBJ2-2, and TRBD1 may be the D gene, going by 6 matching bases. The sample consisted of peripheral blood. The TCR comes from a woman aged 40 to 50 who had recovered from COVID-19. The CDR3 region has the sequence CSVRDTPTNTGELFF. The bases read TGCAGCGTAAGGGACACTCCCACGAACACCGGGGAGCTGTTTTTT.